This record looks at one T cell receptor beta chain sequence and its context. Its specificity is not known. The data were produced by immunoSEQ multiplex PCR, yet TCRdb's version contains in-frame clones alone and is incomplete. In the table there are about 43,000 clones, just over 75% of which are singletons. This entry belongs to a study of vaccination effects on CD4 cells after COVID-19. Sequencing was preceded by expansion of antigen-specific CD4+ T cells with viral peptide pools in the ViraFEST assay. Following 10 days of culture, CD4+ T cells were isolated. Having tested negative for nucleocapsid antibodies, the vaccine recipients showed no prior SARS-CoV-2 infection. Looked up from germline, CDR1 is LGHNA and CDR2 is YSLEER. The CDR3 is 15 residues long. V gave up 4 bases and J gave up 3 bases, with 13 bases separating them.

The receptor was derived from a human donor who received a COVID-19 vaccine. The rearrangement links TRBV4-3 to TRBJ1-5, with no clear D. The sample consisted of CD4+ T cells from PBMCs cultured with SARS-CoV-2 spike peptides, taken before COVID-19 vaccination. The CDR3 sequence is CASSPQTGYNQPQHF. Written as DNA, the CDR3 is TGCGCCAGCAGCCCTCAGACCGGATACAATCAGCCCCAGCATTTT.